The subject of this entry is one TCR beta chain. A few counts support this clone. Its recognized antigen is unknown. No much larger clone exists at a distance of one base, and base qualities are not known. From a lookup of the germline V gene, CDR1 and CDR2 are SGHRS and YFSETQ. Deletion took 4 bases off V and 0 bases off J, with a span of 10 bases between the germline ends. The CDR3 sequence holds 14 residues, the cysteine and phenylalanine included. Only CDR3 DNA remains: 42 bases, in frame from the first base. Synthetic TCR analog templates were spiked into each PCR to estimate absolute template abundance from read counts. The immunoSEQ assay was used to amplify TCRbeta CDR3 regions from genomic DNA with bias-controlled V and J gene primers. Sequencing of rearranged TCRbeta segments was done at approximately 20X coverage. The paper's processing steps were these. Sequencing errors were corrected by clustering and CDR3s were annotated against IMGT to assign V, D and J genes. Only productive TCRbeta rearrangements were used in downstream analyses, excluding out-of-frame or stop-codon sequences. Clonality was calculated as one minus the Shannon entropy normalized by the log of the number of unique productive sequences. Clones differing between time points or between blood and tumor were identified by Fisher's exact test with Benjamini-Hochberg correction at adjusted p below 0.01. Imported from immuneACCESS, the table was reduced by TCRdb to in-frame sequences with V and J called. These copies leave out some clones; in studies compared against another copy, an unresolved V gene accounts for under half, and the cause of the remainder is not known. V and J calls and clone size are as listed in that table; D and trimming were resolved from the DNA. The sample data list 80,000 to 100,000 clones, and over 80% of these were observed just once. Of the sample, 8% to 10% is held by the ten largest clones.

The sample is drawn from a study of PD-L1 blockade in urothelial cancer (dated by TCRdb to 2016 to 2017). Turning to the overall study: Therapy was started in the mid-2010s for all patients, and atezolizumab 1,200 mg was administered intravenously every 3 weeks. About 85% of the roughly 29 patients were males with bladder-origin urothelial cancer, and 18 of 29 reported a prior smoking history. Several patients achieved durable clinical benefit and approximately 19 did not. Twenty-nine patients had pretreatment blood TCR-seq, around 25 had at least one posttreatment blood collection, and around 25 had tumor TCR-seq. Blood samples were analyzed at two time points: 3 weeks after treatment start (second dose) and 6 weeks after treatment start. Patients had an ECOG performance status of 0 or 1 and had received between 0 and 3 prior chemotherapy regimens. Whole exome sequencing and RNA sequencing of pretreatment tumors were performed alongside TCR sequencing in the same patients. Pretreatment tumor samples, along with matched peripheral blood serially collected before and after atezolizumab treatment, were subjected to TCR sequencing. Blood samples yielded a median of 141,255 T cells and roughly 83,000 unique TCRs, with median clonality 0.080. Durable clinical benefit was defined as progression-free survival longer than 6 months, and TCR features were also tested against progression-free and overall survival. The study, an exploratory multi-omic analysis, examined somatic, immune and clinical correlates of response to PD-L1 blockade with atezolizumab in urothelial cancer.

A total of some 30 patients with locally advanced or metastatic urothelial carcinoma, treated at Memorial Sloan Kettering on a trial protocol, made up the cohort. Peripheral blood mononuclear cells were collected pretreatment and during treatment, with between 1 and 8 total time points per patient. The Qiagen DNeasy Blood extraction kit was used to purify genomic DNA from total PBMCs and tumor samples. PBMCs were collected pretreatment and during treatment, and were isolated and stored as previously described. Broader findings and caveats from the paper: Because the sample size was small (n = 29) and many of the analyses were exploratory, the results are meant to be hypothesis-generating. Among patients with durable benefit, tumor-associated TCR clones showed greater expansion in peripheral blood 3 weeks after treatment started (n of about 21, p = 0.022). Improved progression-free and overall survival was found to be associated with pretreatment peripheral blood TCR clonality below the median.

The chain is made from TRBV5-1 and TRBJ1-1; the D region possibly corresponds to TRBD1 (6 bases align). Sequenced here: PBMCs, sampled around atezolizumab (anti-PD-L1) treatment. The TCR was taken from a man in his 70s with urothelial cancer. For the CDR3, the sequence is CASSRDNMNTEAFF. The nucleotide sequence reads TGCGCCAGCAGCCGGGACAACATGAACACTGAAGCTTTCTTT.